This T cell receptor beta chain was found in a study of regulatory T cells in long-lasting Graves disease. HTBI primers from iRepertoire and Arm-PCR of CDR3 regions yielded the TCR beta libraries. MiXCR, run by TCRdb on the multiplex PCR reads, gives a single entry per CDR3 protein. This repertoire shows over 300,000 distinct CDR3 sequences, around a fifth found once; its top ten account for roughly 29%. Time point described: persistent/refractory GD, antithyroid drugs over 5 years with positive TRAb. PBMC-derived RNA was used for the TCR library. This clonotype was counted many times. Its antigen is still unknown. Study-wide findings and caveats: The study found lower TCR diversity in persistent Graves' patients than in newly diagnosed ones. New patients shared fewer public clonotypes (over 900) than persistent patients did (roughly 2,500).

The sample here was peripheral blood mononuclear cells (PBMCs), taken when the disease was refractory, from a patient treated with antithyroid drugs. This sequence originates from a female donor with Graves disease.

CDR3 in amino acids: CASSFGFTEAFF. CDR3 DNA sequence: TGTGCCAGCAGTTTCGGGTTTACTGAAGCTTTCTTT. This chain links TRBV12-3 or TRBV12-4 with TRBJ1-1; D is uncertain. The germline V and J ends were trimmed by 3 bases and 5 bases, with 7 bases remaining between them. The CDR3 has 12 amino acids.